Following are 32 T cell receptor beta chains from one sample sequenced in a study of cytomegalovirus exposure and HLA in healthy donors (dated by TCRdb to about 2017). The receptor library was made with the immunoSEQ multiplex PCR assay. For the multiplex PCR, a mixture combining 60 forward primers for TCR Vbeta segments and 13 reverse primers for TCR Jbeta segments was used. Drawn from immuneACCESS, this table holds only the in-frame rearrangements with V and J called that TCRdb kept. Clones are partly lost; checked studies trace under half to an unresolved V gene and leave the rest unexplained. This sample is represented by about 210,000 clones; about four fifths of them were singletons. The ten top clones hold over 1.5% of the sample. The sample comprised PBMCs. The receptor set was obtained from a man aged 40-50 years in good health and CMV-seropositive.

This clone was counted only a few times. At one boundary the junction diverges from the germline segment, which might be a read error. The genes are TRBV18 and TRBJ2-1; 7 bases match TRBD2. There are 14 residues in the CDR3. Germline values: CDR1 KGHSH, CDR2 LQKENI. CDR3 sequence (DNA): TGTGCCAGTTCACCGGAGATGGGGGAGGGGGAGCAGTTCTTC. Protein: CASSPEMGEGEQFF.

The gene calls are TRBV5-6 and TRBJ2-1, with 7 nucleotides matching TRBD2. This CDR3 has 17 amino acids. Germline CDR1 reads SGHDT; CDR2 reads YYEEEE. J was trimmed by 0 bases and V by 3 bases; bases with no gene match: 9. The DNA of the CDR3 is TGTGCCAGCAGCTCTACGACTAGCTGGAGCTCCTACAATGAGCAGTTCTTC. This gives the protein CASSSTTSWSSYNEQFF.

The chain is built from TRBV5-1 and TRBJ2-2; D may be TRBD1 (5 bases). CDR1 is SGHRS and CDR2 is YFSETQ in the germline V gene. The CDR3 has 15 amino acids. V lost 2 bases and J lost 6, with 14 bases in between. The CDR3 nucleotides are TGCGCCAGCAGCTTCAGTGGGGTCAGGGCCGGGGAGCTGTTTTTT. It is translated as CASSFSGVRAGELFF. Full variable domain (remainder filled in from reference TRBV5-1 and TRBJ2-2): KAGVTQTPRYLIKTRGQQVTLSCSPISGHRSVSWYQQTPGQGLQFLFEYFSETQRNKGNFPGRFSGRQFSNSRSEMNVSTLELGDSALYLCASSFSGVRAGELFFGEGSRLTVL.

This sequence joins TRBV2 and TRBJ1-5, with TRBD1 matching over 7 bases. The CDR3 runs 17 residues. Germline V gene sequence: CDR1 SNHLY, CDR2 FYNNEI. The V and J ends lost 6 bases and 2 bases, in that order; junction bases with no gene match: 13. This CDR3 reads CASRADRLKPRNQPQHF. CDR3 coding DNA: TGTGCCAGCAGGGCGGACAGGCTTAAACCCCGCAATCAGCCCCAGCATTTT.

In this sample, this clone turned up once. The V call is TRBV7-8, the J call TRBJ1-4; TRBD1 might be the D (5 bases). V shed 3 bases and J shed 11 bases, with 16 bases lying between them. This CDR3 has 14 amino acids. CDR1 and CDR2 (germline): SGHVS, FQNEAQ. DNA for the CDR3: TGTGCCAGCAGCTTGAAAGGCCCCAGGGATAAACTGTTTTTT. Translation gives CASSLKGPRDKLFF.

The rearrangement joins TRBV9 to TRBJ2-3; D might be TRBD2 (6 bases). Germline V gene lookup returns CDR1 SGDLS and CDR2 YYNGEE. This CDR3 spans 14 amino acids. V lost 2 bases and J lost 4, with 11 bases in between. DNA of the CDR3: TGTGCCAGCAGCGTTCCTACTAGCTCAGATACGCAGTATTTT. This encodes CASSVPTSSDTQYF. The whole variable domain, remainder taken from reference TRBV9 and TRBJ2-3, is DSGVTQTPKHLITATGQRVTLRCSPRSGDLSVYWYQQSLDQGLQFLIQYYNGEERAKGNILERFSAQQFPDLHSELNLSSLELGDSALYFCASSVPTSSDTQYFGPGTRLTVL.

This clone was recorded once. The genes are TRBV11-2 and TRBJ2-3, with 10 bases lining up with TRBD2. Looked up from germline, CDR1 is SGHAT and CDR2 is FQNNGV. The CDR3 loop spans 15 amino acids. J lost 3 bases, V lost 3 bases, and 3 bases had no gene match. The CDR3 loop is CASSFSSGRTDTQYF. CDR3 in DNA: TGTGCCAGCAGCTTTTCTAGCGGGAGAACAGATACGCAGTATTTT. Variable domain in full (rest from reference TRBV11-2 and TRBJ2-3): EAGVAQSPRYKIIEKRQSVAFWCNPISGHATLYWYQQILGQGPKLLIQFQNNGVVDDSQLPKDRFSAERLKGVDSTLKIQPAKLEDSAVYLCASSFSSGRTDTQYFGPGTRLTVL.

This clone has only a few counts. The junction and the germline gene differ at one end; a read error may be behind it. This chain uses TRBV19 with TRBJ2-5; TRBD1 might be the D (5 bases). The CDR3 runs to 15 residues. Germline-derived CDR1 and CDR2 are LNHDA and SQIVND (reference sequence). CDR3 in amino acids: CASSIAKGARETQYF. CDR3 nucleotide sequence: TGTGCCAGTAGCATAGCTAAAGGGGCGCGGGAGACCCAGTACTTC. Full variable domain (missing parts from reference TRBV19 and TRBJ2-5): DGGITQSPKYLFRKEGQNVTLSCEQNLNHDAMYWYRQDPGQGLRLIYYSQIVNDFQKGDIAEGYSVSREKKESFPLTVTSAQKNPTAFYLCASSIAKGARETQYFGPGTRLLVL.

This rearrangement joins TRBV29-1 to TRBJ2-1, with TRBD2 matching 12 bases. The CDR3 length is 17 residues. Germline loops: CDR1 SQVTM, CDR2 ANQGSEA. V dropped 6 bases and J dropped 8; count of bases not matched to a gene: 17. CDR3 sequence (DNA): TGCAGCGTCCGACCACTCCCTAGCGGGAGGGCGCGGGATGAGCAGTTCTTC. Protein sequence: CSVRPLPSGRARDEQFF.

The table lists this clone with a count of one. The rearrangement links TRBV9 to TRBJ2-3; 14 nucleotides agree with TRBD2. V was clipped by 4 bases and J by 3 bases; unmatched bases: 7. Germline V lookup: CDR1 SGDLS, CDR2 YYNGEE. The CDR3 totals 17 residues. The chain's CDR3 is CASSLGTSGSLTDTQYF. CDR3 in DNA: TGTGCCAGCAGCCTTGGGACTAGCGGGAGTTTAACAGATACGCAGTATTTT. The whole variable domain, remainder taken from reference TRBV9 and TRBJ2-3, is DSGVTQTPKHLITATGQRVTLRCSPRSGDLSVYWYQQSLDQGLQFLIQYYNGEERAKGNILERFSAQQFPDLHSELNLSSLELGDSALYFCASSLGTSGSLTDTQYFGPGTRLTVL.

V and J are TRBV2 and TRBJ2-6; D ambiguous. Germline assignment: CDR1 SNHLY and CDR2 FYNNEI. There are 15 residues in the CDR3. V was trimmed by 6 bases and J by 0 bases, leaving 9 bases between them. CDR3 nucleotides: TGTGCCAGCAGATATAGTAGCTCTGGGGCCAACGTCCTGACTTTC. This encodes CASRYSSSGANVLTF.

V and J are TRBV7-8 and TRBJ1-2; D might be TRBD1 (5 bases). V lost 3 bases and J lost 6, with 8 bases in between. Germline V gene sequence: CDR1 SGHVS, CDR2 FQNEAQ. The length of the CDR3 is 12 residues. The CDR3 DNA sequence: TGTGCCAGCAGCTTGGTAGGGGATGGCTACACCTTC. As protein: CASSLVGDGYTF.

The chain has TRBV5-1 and TRBJ2-1; 13 bases match TRBD2. There are 16 residues in the CDR3. CDR1 is SGHRS, CDR2 YFSETQ, per germline. V shed 0 bases, J shed 9 bases, and the junction held 6 bases outside the gene matches. The CDR3 loop reads CASSLGLAGGGGEQFF. Here the CDR3 DNA reads TGCGCCAGCAGCTTGGGACTAGCGGGGGGCGGGGGTGAGCAGTTCTTC.

The rearrangement uses TRBV5-1 and TRBJ1-4, with TRBD1 matching 8 bases. CDR3 length equals 14 residues. J was trimmed by 7 bases and V by 5 bases; bases with no gene match: 7. Looked up from germline, CDR1 is SGHRS and CDR2 is YFSETQ. CDR3 in amino acids: CASSYGQGGEKLFF. CDR3 DNA sequence: TGCGCCAGCAGTTACGGACAGGGCGGTGAAAAACTGTTTTTT.

This sequence joins TRBV6-5 and TRBJ2-1, with 9 bases lining up with TRBD2. Germline V gives CDR1 MNHEY, CDR2 SVGAGI. Trimming cost V 2 bases and J 12 bases; bases outside gene matches: 8. The CDR3 runs to 14 residues. The CDR3 protein is CASSYRASGNRQFF. CDR3 nucleotides: TGTGCCAGCAGTTACCGGGCTAGCGGGAACCGGCAGTTCTTC.

The V gene is TRBV29-1, the J gene TRBJ2-3; D is undetermined. The V and J ends lost 6 bases and 3 bases respectively, with 7 bases between them. Germline V gene data show CDR1 as SQVTM and CDR2 as ANQGSEA. This CDR3 contains 11 residues. DNA for the CDR3: TGCAGCGTCTTAGTGACAGATACGCAGTATTTT. This sequence encodes CSVLVTDTQYF.

This clone has a single count. The J gene is TRBJ2-3, the V gene TRBV29-1; D unresolved. Germline V gives CDR1 SQVTM, CDR2 ANQGSEA. The CDR3 runs to 13 residues. V was pared by 0 bases and J by 1 base, with 5 bases between. CDR3 coding DNA: TGCAGCGTTGAAGAAGGAGGCACAGATACGCAGTATTTT. Encoded protein: CSVEEGGTDTQYF.

The chain employs TRBV7-2 and TRBJ1-2; 7 bases match TRBD1. V dropped 5 bases and J dropped 8; count of bases not matched to a gene: 8. CDR3 length: 13 residues. Germline V CDR1 and CDR2: SGHTA, FQGNSA. The CDR3 protein is CASSIRQGGGYTF. Here the CDR3 DNA reads TGTGCCAGCAGCATCCGACAGGGAGGAGGCTACACCTTC.

J is TRBJ2-7 and V is TRBV6-5; D ambiguous. The CDR3 extends over 13 amino acids. Germline CDR1 is MNHEY and CDR2 is SVGAGI. The V end was cut by 4 bases, the J end by 0 bases, with 7 bases between. The CDR3 DNA sequence: TGTGCCAGCAGTTTGACATACTCCTACGAGCAGTACTTC. It codes for CASSLTYSYEQYF.

V and J are TRBV2 and TRBJ1-2; D is undetermined. The V and J ends lost 4 bases and 5 bases respectively, with 11 bases between them. From germline, CDR1 is SNHLY and CDR2 FYNNEI. The CDR3 length is 13 residues. The CDR3 nucleotides are TGTGCCAGCAGTGCTTCCTCTCTATATGGCTACACCTTC. This codes for CASSASSLYGYTF.

The chain employs TRBV6-5 and TRBJ2-7, with 9 bases matching TRBD2. The V and J ends lost 2 bases and 5 bases, in that order; junction bases with no gene match: 10. The V gene's germline CDR1 is MNHEY and CDR2 SVGAGI. CDR3 length equals 16 residues. The CDR3 bases are TGTGCCAGCAGTTACGGGACAGTTCTAGCGGGAAACGAGCAGTACTTC. It translates to CASSYGTVLAGNEQYF.

This clone has more than one count but fewer than ten. In the same sample, other DNA sequences code for this CDR3. The rearrangement links TRBV9 to TRBJ1-1; no clear D. The CDR3 sequence is 14 residues long. With 0 bases removed from V and 2 bases from J, the gap between germline ends came to 8 bases. The germline CDR1 and CDR2 sequences are SGDLS and YYNGEE. CDR3 sequence: CASSVVSVNTEAFF. Written as DNA, the CDR3 is TGTGCCAGCAGCGTAGTCTCGGTTAACACTGAAGCTTTCTTT.

This sequence joins TRBV6-5 and TRBJ2-5; tentative D call: TRBD2 (6 bases). The germline V gene encodes CDR1 MNHEY and CDR2 SVGAGI. V gave up 0 bases and J gave up 5 bases, with 13 bases separating them. The CDR3 totals 15 residues. CDR3 bases: TGTGCCAGCAGTTACTCGAATGGGGGGAGGGAGACCCAGTACTTC. It codes for CASSYSNGGRETQYF.

The CDR3 region has the DNA TGCGCCAGCAGTGGGTTCAGTCCGACTAGCGGGAGAAATGAGCAGTTCTTC. It codes for CASSGFSPTSGRNEQFF. The chain links TRBV4-1 to TRBJ2-1, with 12 nucleotides matching TRBD2. The V gene end was trimmed by 6 bases and the J gene end by 7 bases; junction bases not matched to a gene: 13. The CDR3 contains 17 residues. CDR1 and CDR2 from the germline V gene are MGHRA and YSYEKL.

Concerning this clone itself: The junction departs from germline at one end; a sequencing error may be responsible. V gene TRBV15 combines with J gene TRBJ2-6, with 12 bases fitting TRBD1. The CDR3 extends over 19 amino acids. Germline V gives CDR1 LNHNV, CDR2 YYDKDF (reference sequence). As DNA, the CDR3 is TGTGCCACCAGCAGAGTGGGACAGGGGGCTGGATCTGGGGCCAACGGCCTGACTTTC. Translating gives CATSRVGQGAGSGANGLTF.

The chain combines TRBV4-1 with TRBJ2-5; 13 nucleotides line up with TRBD2. This CDR3 is 16 amino acids long. Germline values: CDR1 MGHRA, CDR2 YSYEKL. Germline trimming cut 4 bases from V and 4 bases from J; bases unmatched to any gene: 6. CDR3 loop: CASSRLLAGGGETQYF. CDR3 DNA: TGCGCCAGCAGCCGGTTACTAGCGGGAGGGGGAGAGACCCAGTACTTC.

The rearrangement links TRBV5-4 to TRBJ2-2; 14 nucleotides line up with TRBD2. The trim removed 4 bases at V and 14 bases at J, leaving 4 bases unmatched. The CDR3 covers 13 residues. CDR1 and CDR2 from the germline V gene are SGHNT and YYREEE (reference sequence). The CDR3 DNA is TGTGCCAGCAGCCCGACTAGCGGGAGGGTCCTGTTTTTT. Its translation is CASSPTSGRVLFF.

The chain couples TRBV5-8 to TRBJ2-5; D not resolved. Germline V gene data show CDR1 as SGHTS and CDR2 as YDEGEE. Trimming cost V 10 bases and J 2 bases, with 6 bases left between them. The CDR3 has 10 residues. The CDR3 here is CAGQQETQYF. DNA for the CDR3: TGTGCCGGCCAACAAGAGACCCAGTACTTC.

The J gene is TRBJ2-7, the V gene TRBV27, with a tentative D call TRBD1 (6 bases). Germline V gene data show CDR1 as MNHEY and CDR2 as SMNVEV (reference sequence). V shed 3 bases and J shed 7 bases, with 13 bases lying between them. The CDR3 consists of 13 residues. The CDR3, as DNA: TGTGCCAGCAGTTTGGGTCTGAGGGGGGAGCAGTACTTC. This gives the protein CASSLGLRGEQYF.

The chain links TRBV6-5 to TRBJ2-7; TRBD2 matches at 7 bases. Per germline, CDR1 MNHEY and CDR2 SVGAGI. V trimming: 6 bases; J trimming: 0 bases; junction bases outside the gene matches: 8. The CDR3 sequence is 15 residues long. CDR3 nucleotide sequence: TGTGCCAGCAGAGGGGTGGTAGCGGGCTCCTACGAGCAGTACTTC. It specifies CASRGVVAGSYEQYF.

About this clone itself: Other DNA sequences in the sample encode the same CDR3. The chain couples TRBV4-2 to TRBJ2-7; 7 bases fit TRBD1. The germline CDR1 and CDR2 sequences are LGHNA and YNFKEQ. Trimming at V came to 1 base and at J to 0 bases, leaving 3 bases not matched to a gene. The CDR3 is 15 residues long. The CDR3 region is CASSQGQGGSYEQYF. The DNA of the CDR3 is TGTGCCAGCAGCCAAGGACAGGGCGGCTCCTACGAGCAGTACTTC.

The chain combines TRBV2 with TRBJ1-1; D might be TRBD1 (6 bases). Per germline, CDR1 SNHLY and CDR2 FYNNEI. This CDR3 has 16 amino acids. The V and J ends lost 3 bases and 3 bases respectively, with 17 bases between them. For the CDR3, the DNA is TGTGCCAGCAGTGATTTAAACAGGGCCAAGGACACTGAAGCTTTCTTT. It encodes CASSDLNRAKDTEAFF. The complete variable domain, with remaining parts taken from reference TRBV2 and TRBJ1-1, reads EPEVTQTPSHQVTQMGQEVILRCVPISNHLYFYWYRQILGQKVEFLVSFYNNEISEKSEIFDDQFSVERPDGSNFTLKIRSTKLEDSAMYFCASSDLNRAKDTEAFFGQGTRLTVV.